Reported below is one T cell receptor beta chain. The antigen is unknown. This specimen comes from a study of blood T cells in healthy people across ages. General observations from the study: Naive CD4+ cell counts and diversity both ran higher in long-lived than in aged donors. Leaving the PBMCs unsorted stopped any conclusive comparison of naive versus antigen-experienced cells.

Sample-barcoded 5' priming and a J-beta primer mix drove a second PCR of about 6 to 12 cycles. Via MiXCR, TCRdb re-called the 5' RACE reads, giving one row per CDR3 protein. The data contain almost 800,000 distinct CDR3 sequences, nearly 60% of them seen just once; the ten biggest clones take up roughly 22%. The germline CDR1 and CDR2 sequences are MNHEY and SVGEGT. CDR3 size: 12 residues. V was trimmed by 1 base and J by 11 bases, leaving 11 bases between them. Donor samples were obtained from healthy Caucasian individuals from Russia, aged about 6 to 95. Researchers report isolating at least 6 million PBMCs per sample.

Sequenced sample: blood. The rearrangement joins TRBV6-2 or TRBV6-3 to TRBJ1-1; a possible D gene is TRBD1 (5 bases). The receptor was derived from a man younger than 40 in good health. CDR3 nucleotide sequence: TGTGCCAGCAGTTACTTGGACAACTTGGCTTTCTTT. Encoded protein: CASSYLDNLAFF.